Listed below are T cell receptor beta chains from one sample, sequenced in a study of OX40 agonist ivuxolimab in advanced cancers. Profiled with immunoSEQ multiplex PCR; TCRdb holds only in-frame clones, not every one. This table has about 51,000 clones, roughly 80% appearing once. The sample in question was CD4+ or CD8+ T cells sorted from blood, obtained in a trial of the OX40 agonist ivuxolimab. These receptors were taken from an adult with an advanced solid tumor such as melanoma, head and neck, liver or kidney cancer. The CDR3 runs from the conserved cysteine through the conserved F or W. D genes are given only for firm matches.

TRBV9	TRBJ1-2	TRBD1	CASSDRGLSGYTF	TGTGCCAGCAGCGACAGGGGGTTAAGTGGCTACACCTTC
TRBV19	TRBJ2-3	.	CASSTRQHPRADTQYF	TGTGCCAGTAGTACCCGACAACACCCCAGGGCAGATACGCAGTATTTT
TRBV6-1	TRBJ2-7	TRBD2	CASSEILAGGVEQYF	TGTGCCAGCAGTGAAATCCTAGCGGGGGGGGTCGAGCAGTACTTC
TRBV5-1	TRBJ2-5	.	CASSLVSGGGTQYF	TGCGCCAGCAGCTTGGTTAGCGGAGGGGGGACCCAGTACTTC
TRBV2	TRBJ1-2	.	CASSRRAGANYGYTF	TGTGCCAGCAGTCGTAGAGCAGGAGCTAACTATGGCTACACCTTC
TRBV5-1	TRBJ1-6	.	CASSMTGFKDSPLHF	TGCGCCAGCAGCATGACAGGCTTTAAGGATTCACCCCTCCACTTT
TRBV7-2	TRBJ1-4	.	CASSSGTGNEKLFF	TGTGCCAGCAGCTCTGGGACGGGTAATGAAAAACTGTTTTTT
TRBV9	TRBJ1-2	TRBD1	CASSLNQGAYGYTF	TGTGCCAGCAGTCTGAATCAGGGGGCCTATGGCTACACCTTC
TRBV5-1	TRBJ1-1	.	CASSTSSVLNTEAFF	TGCGCCAGCAGCACGAGTTCAGTTTTGAACACTGAAGCTTTCTTT
TRBV25-1	TRBJ1-5	.	CASSAREWQPQHF	TGTGCCAGCAGTGCAAGGGAATGGCAGCCCCAGCATTTT
TRBV7-9	TRBJ1-1	.	CASSQPDRNTEAFF	TGTGCCAGCAGCCAACCGGACAGGAACACTGAAGCTTTCTTT
TRBV7-9	TRBJ2-7	.	CAGTPGRSSYEQYF	TGTGCCGGGACACCGGGCAGGTCCTCCTACGAGCAGTACTTC
TRBV4-2	TRBJ2-3	.	CASSQEVSQAPIGDTQYF	TGTGCCAGCAGCCAAGAGGTTTCGCAGGCACCTATAGGGGATACGCAGTATTTT
TRBV1	TRBJ2-2	.	CTSSHPSGGGTGELFF	TGCACCAGCAGCCACCCCAGCGGGGGTGGCACCGGGGAGCTGTTTTTT
TRBV18	TRBJ1-3	.	CASSPSETSGNTIYF	TGTGCCAGCTCACCAAGCGAAACCTCTGGAAACACCATATATTTT
TRBV5-1	TRBJ1-1	TRBD1	CASSLATGRNTEAFF	TGCGCCAGCAGCTTGGCGACAGGGAGGAACACTGAAGCTTTCTTT
TRBV27	TRBJ2-7	.	CASSLFPPDGSSSYEQYF	TGTGCCAGCAGTTTATTCCCCCCGGACGGTTCAAGCTCCTACGAGCAGTACTTC
TRBV4-2	TRBJ1-5	.	CASSQEVGTPNQPQHF	TGTGCCAGCAGCCAAGAGGTTGGGACACCTAATCAGCCCCAGCATTTT